The entry that follows covers one T cell receptor (beta chain) sequence. Antigen specificity is unknown. Each CDR3 protein gets one entry after TCRdb re-called the 5' RACE reads with MiXCR. Altogether 1.5 million to 2 million distinct CDR3 sequences are present, around 29% being singletons, with the ten largest covering about 0.3%. The data originate from a study of identical twins. Overall study results and limits: The analysis was cross-sectional rather than longitudinal within donors. Out-of-frame alpha sequences common to twins exhibited a surplus of low generation probability. Cord blood beta clonotypes that were abundant carried fewer insertions, and memory repertoires showed no such trend.

Sequences were obtained from cord blood. This clonotype was obtained from a newborn girl in good health.

This CDR3 reads CASSFSGALEKLFF. DNA of the CDR3: TGTGCCAGCAGTTTTTCCGGGGCCCTTGAAAAACTGTTTTTT. V usage is TRBV12-3 or TRBV12-4 and J usage is TRBJ1-4; TRBD1 might be the D (5 bases). The CDR3 runs 14 residues. V lost 3 bases, J lost 7 bases, and 12 bases lay in between.